Listed below are T cell receptor beta chains from one sample, sequenced in a study of Graves' ophthalmopathy and Graves' hyperthyroidism. MiXCR, applied by TCRdb to the multiplex PCR reads, yields one record per CDR3 protein. The repertoire holds over 650,000 distinct CDR3 sequences, with about 38% as singletons. Sequencing used peripheral blood. These TCRs come from an adult man with Graves' ophthalmopathy. The CDR3 runs from the conserved cysteine through the conserved F or W. D genes are given only for firm matches. The size entry is marked missing in some rows and otherwise reads once, few, many or a size class.

clone_size,d_call,j_call,v_call,cdr3_nt,cdr3_aa
many,NA,TRBJ1-4,TRBV2,TGTGCCAGCAGTCCCCGGGCTTCCACGGAAAAACTGTTTTTT,CASSPRASTEKLFF
many,NA,TRBJ1-5,TRBV2,TGTGCCAGCAGAGACCCGAACAGTTTCGGCCAGCCCCAGCATTTT,CASRDPNSFGQPQHF
NA,NA,TRBJ1-1,TRBV5-1,TGCGCCAGCAGCTTGATGGGTGCGAACACTGAAGCTTTCTTT,CASSLMGANTEAFF
NA,NA,TRBJ2-4,TRBV29-1,TGCAGCGTTGAGTTAGCCAAAAACATTCAGTACTTC,CSVELAKNIQYF
many,NA,TRBJ1-2,TRBV19,TGTGCCAGTAGTATAGCCGGGGACGGGCGGGGTGGCTACACCTTC,CASSIAGDGRGGYTF
NA,TRBD1,TRBJ2-5,TRBV12-3/TRBV12-4,TGTGCCAGCAGTTCCCCCGGGACAGGGGATCAGCCCCAGTACTTC,CASSSPGTGDQPQYF
many,NA,TRBJ2-5,TRBV4-1,TGCGCCAGCAGCCAAGATCCCGGGTCTCAAGAGACCCAGTACTTC,CASSQDPGSQETQYF
few,NA,TRBJ2-2,TRBV5-6,TGTGCCAGCAGCTGGTCAACTGGGGAGCTGTTTTTT,CASSWSTGELFF
NA,NA,TRBJ2-6,TRBV7-3,TGTGCCAGCAGCGTAGGGAGGCAGGCCAACGTCCTGACTTTC,CASSVGRQANVLTF
many,TRBD1,TRBJ1-1,TRBV15,TGTGCCACCAGCAGAGTACAGGGGGCGTGGACTGAAGCTTTCTTT,CATSRVQGAWTEAFF
NA,NA,TRBJ2-2,TRBV30,TGTGCCATACGGTGGTTGGGCACCGGGGAGCTGTTTTTT,CAIRWLGTGELFF
NA,NA,TRBJ2-3,TRBV15,TGTGCCACCAGCAGGGGACTTATCACAGATATGCAGTATTTT,CATSRGLITDMQYF
NA,NA,TRBJ2-6,TRBV12-5,TGTGCTAGTGGTTTGGTACGGTGGCAGGGCAACTCTGGGGCCAACGTCCTGACTTTC,CASGLVRWQGNSGANVLTF
NA,TRBD2,TRBJ2-7,TRBV7-9,TGTGCCAGCAGCTCAACTAGCGGGGTCCTTTACGAGCAGTACTTC,CASSSTSGVLYEQYF
many,NA,TRBJ1-5,TRBV6-1,TGTGCCAGCAGTGAAAGTATAGGGAGGTTCGATCAGCCCCAGCATTTT,CASSESIGRFDQPQHF
NA,NA,TRBJ1-1,TRBV10-3,TGTGCCAGCACCTCGAGGGGCTCCATGAACACTGAAGCTTTCTTT,CASTSRGSMNTEAFF
many,TRBD1,TRBJ1-2,TRBV20-1,TGCAGTGCCAGACAGGGCGGAGGTCGTGGCTACACCTTC,CSARQGGGRGYTF
few,NA,TRBJ2-7,TRBV6-6,TGTGCCAGCAGTTATGCATACGGTAGCTACGAGCAGTACTTC,CASSYAYGSYEQYF
NA,NA,TRBJ2-6,TRBV6-2/TRBV6-3,TGTGCCAGCAGTCGCGGCAGGGTTGCGCTGCTTGGGGCCAACGTCCTGACTTTC,CASSRGRVALLGANVLTF
many,NA,TRBJ2-5,TRBV7-9,TGTGCCAGCAGGTTTGGAGCGGCTGAGACCCAGTACTTC,CASRFGAAETQYF
few,NA,TRBJ1-6,TRBV4-1,TGCGCCAGCAGCCAAGTATGGAGCTCCTATAATTCACCCCTCCACTTT,CASSQVWSSYNSPLHF
NA,NA,TRBJ1-1,TRBV25-1,TGTGCCAGCAGTGGCCACAGGGCGCGCGACACTGAAGCTTTCTTT,CASSGHRARDTEAFF
NA,NA,TRBJ1-2,TRBV7-9,TGTGCCAGCAGCGTTGTCCCTGGGACTCAAGGCTACACCTTC,CASSVVPGTQGYTF
NA,NA,TRBJ2-2,TRBV10-3,TGTGCCATCAGACCTACAGGGTCTAGCGGGGAGCTGTTTTTT,CAIRPTGSSGELFF
NA,NA,TRBJ1-3,TRBV7-3,TGTGCCAGCAGCCCCGGACCGAGCTATGGCTACACCATATATTTT,CASSPGPSYGYTIYF
NA,NA,TRBJ1-4,TRBV20-1,TGCAGTGCTAGGTGGACGGCAACTAATGAAAAACTGTTTTTT,CSARWTATNEKLFF
many,NA,TRBJ2-2,TRBV7-2,TGTGCCAGCAGCACATATGACTTGGGGGAGCTGTTTTTT,CASSTYDLGELFF
NA,TRBD2,TRBJ2-5,TRBV25-1,TGTGCCAGCAGTGTTATACGACTAGCGGGACTCAGAAAGACCCAGTACTTC,CASSVIRLAGLRKTQYF
once,NA,TRBJ1-1,TRBV29-1,TGCAGCGCGACGAAGGGGTTGAACACTGAAGCTTTCTTT,CSATKGLNTEAFF
few,NA,TRBJ1-1,TRBV6-1,TGTGCCAGCTCACCCCCAGACAGGCACCTTGATGCTTTCTTT,CASSPPDRHLDAFF
many,NA,TRBJ1-1,TRBV7-2,TGTGCCAGCAGCTTAGGAGGACAAGTAGCTGAAGCTTTCTTT,CASSLGGQVAEAFF
NA,TRBD1,TRBJ1-2,TRBV29-1,TGCAGCGTCGATTGGGACAGTTCTGGCTACACCTTC,CSVDWDSSGYTF
NA,NA,TRBJ2-2,TRBV5-8,TGTGCCAGCAGCTTGAAATCGACAAGACTGATCACCGGGGAGCTGTTTTTT,CASSLKSTRLITGELFF
NA,NA,TRBJ2-1,TRBV15,TGTGCCACCAGCAGATCTCACGACAGAAATGAGCAGTTCTTC,CATSRSHDRNEQFF
NA,NA,TRBJ1-6,TRBV4-1,TGTGCCAGCAGCCAAGCTTCATTAGGGTCCTATAATTCACCCCTCCACTTT,CASSQASLGSYNSPLHF
once,NA,TRBJ1-6,TRBV10-2,TGCGCCAGCAGCCTGACAATGGGAGGGGGAGGGCTCCTCCACTTT,CASSLTMGGGGLLHF
few,NA,TRBJ1-2,TRBV10-3,TGTGCCAGCAGCTCCATGACCGTTCACGGCTACACCTTC,CASSSMTVHGYTF
NA,NA,TRBJ1-4,TRBV25-1,TGTGCTAGAGATGCTTCAGGGAGTGAAAAACTGTTTTTT,CARDASGSEKLFF
many,NA,TRBJ1-1,TRBV20-1,TGCAGTGCTAGGAATCCAGTGGGCACTGAAGCTTTCTTT,CSARNPVGTEAFF